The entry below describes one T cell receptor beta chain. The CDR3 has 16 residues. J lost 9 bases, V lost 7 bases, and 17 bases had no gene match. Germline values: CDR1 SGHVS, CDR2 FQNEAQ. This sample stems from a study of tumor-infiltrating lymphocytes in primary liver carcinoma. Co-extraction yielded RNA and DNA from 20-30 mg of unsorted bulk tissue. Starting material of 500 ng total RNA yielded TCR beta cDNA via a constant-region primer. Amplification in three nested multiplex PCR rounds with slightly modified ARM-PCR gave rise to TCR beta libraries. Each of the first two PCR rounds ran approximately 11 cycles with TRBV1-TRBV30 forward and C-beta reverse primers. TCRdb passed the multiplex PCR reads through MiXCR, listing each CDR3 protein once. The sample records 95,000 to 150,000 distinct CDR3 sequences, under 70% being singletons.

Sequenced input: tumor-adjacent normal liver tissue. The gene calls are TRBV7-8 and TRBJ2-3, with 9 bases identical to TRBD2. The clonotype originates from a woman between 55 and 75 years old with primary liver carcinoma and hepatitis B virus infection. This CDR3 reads CASIKLAGAPRETQYF. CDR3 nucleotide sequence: TGTGCCAGCATCAAACTAGCGGGTGCTCCGCGAGAGACGCAGTATTTT.